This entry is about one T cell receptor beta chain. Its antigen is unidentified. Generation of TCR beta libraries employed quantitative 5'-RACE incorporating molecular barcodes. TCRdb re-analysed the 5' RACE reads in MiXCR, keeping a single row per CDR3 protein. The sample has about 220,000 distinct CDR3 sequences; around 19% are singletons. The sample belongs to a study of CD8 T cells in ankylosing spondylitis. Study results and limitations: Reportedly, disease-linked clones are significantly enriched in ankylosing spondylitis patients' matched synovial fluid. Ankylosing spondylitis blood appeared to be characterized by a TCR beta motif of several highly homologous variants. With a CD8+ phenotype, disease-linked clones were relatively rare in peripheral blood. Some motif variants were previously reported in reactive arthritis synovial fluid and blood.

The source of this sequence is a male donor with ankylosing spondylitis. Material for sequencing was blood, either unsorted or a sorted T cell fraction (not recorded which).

The CDR3 coding sequence is TGCGCCAGCAGCCAGAATCCTCCGGGACTGCAAAACTGCGAGCAGTACTTC. This codes for CASSQNPPGLQNCEQYF. The chain couples TRBV4-1 to TRBJ2-7; weak D call: TRBD2 (6 bases). V was cut by 3 bases and J by 6 bases, with 24 bases left in between. Germline loops: CDR1 MGHRA, CDR2 YSYEKL. CDR3 size: 17 residues.